The clone carrying this T cell receptor (beta chain) was counted a few times. This sample was included in a study of blood T cells in healthy people across ages. V was pared by 2 bases and J by 6 bases, with 12 bases between. Germline V lookup: CDR1 LGHDT, CDR2 YNNKEL (reference sequence). This CDR3 is 14 amino acids long. A second PCR of 7 to 11 cycles used a sample-barcoded 5' primer and a J-beta primer mix. Individual samples furnished no less than 3 million CDR3-containing paired-end reads apiece. TCRdb reprocessed the 5' RACE reads via MiXCR and lists one record per CDR3 protein. The table records 850,000 to 1,000,000 distinct CDR3 sequences, about 51% of them present only once. Per sample, at least 5 micrograms of total RNA were extracted.

The source of this sequence is a woman aged 60-70 years in good health. Sequencing used blood. This chain connects TRBV3-1 to TRBJ2-3, with no clear D. The CDR3 spells CASSQTGPWDTQYF. Here the CDR3 DNA reads TGTGCCAGCAGCCAAACCGGTCCCTGGGATACGCAGTATTTT.